The 30 T cell receptor beta chains presented below share a single source sample, sequenced in a study of blood T cell repertoires in COVID-19. Clones were sequenced by immunoSEQ multiplex PCR, and TCRdb holds only the in-frame ones, with some missing. The data show approximately 28,000 clones, approximately 93% seen once. Sequences were obtained from peripheral blood. Receptor source: a woman aged 70-85 years with COVID-19, enrolled during active disease.

V and J are TRBV14 and TRBJ1-2, with unresolved D. V dropped 0 bases and J dropped 8 bases, with 13 bases sitting between them. CDR3 length equals 14 residues. In germline, CDR1 is SGHDN, CDR2 FVKESK. The CDR3: CASSQDPGIRGYTF. In DNA form, the CDR3 reads TGTGCCAGCAGCCAAGATCCCGGGATTCGGGGCTACACCTTC.

V usage is TRBV7-3 and J usage is TRBJ2-1; 11 positions agree with TRBD2. The CDR3 length is 16 residues. J lost 7 bases, V lost 5 bases, and 10 bases had no gene match. The germline V gene has CDR1 SGHTA and CDR2 FQGTGA. CDR3 sequence (DNA): TGTGCCAGCAGCCCCAATAGCGGGAGGGCCATAAATGAGCAGTTCTTC. Translating gives CASSPNSGRAINEQFF.

The chain links TRBV29-1 to TRBJ2-3, with TRBD2 identical over 8 bases. Germline V gene sequence: CDR1 SQVTM, CDR2 ANQGSEA. Trimming removed 4 bases from V and 2 bases from J; junction bases left unmatched: 8. The CDR3 spans 15 residues. CDR3 bases: TGCAGCGTTGGAACTAGCGGAAATCTCACAGATACGCAGTATTTT. This codes for CSVGTSGNLTDTQYF.

This chain connects TRBV19 to TRBJ1-1; perhaps TRBD1 as D (5 bases). The V gene's germline CDR1 is LNHDA and CDR2 SQIVND (reference sequence). V was pared by 3 bases and J by 1 base, with 21 bases between. The CDR3 length is 18 residues. CDR3 protein: CASSMRRLGGDSNTEAFF. The CDR3 DNA reads as TGTGCCAGTAGTATGCGGAGGCTGGGGGGGGACTCGAACACTGAAGCTTTCTTT.

The chain carries TRBV3-1 (or the pseudogene TRBV3-2) and TRBJ2-7; D perhaps matches TRBD2 (6 bases). Trimming left V 4 bases short and J 1 base short, with 17 bases between. The CDR3 is 16 residues long. Germline V gene sequence: CDR1 LGHDT, CDR2 YNNKEL (reference sequence). The CDR3 loop reads CASSPRQSGLSYEQYF. CDR3 coding DNA: TGTGCCAGCAGCCCCCGGCAGAGCGGGCTTTCCTACGAGCAGTACTTC.

This sequence joins TRBV28 and TRBJ1-5; D is possibly TRBD1 (5 bases). Trimming took off 6 bases at V and 1 base at J, with 16 bases between the two ends. From germline, CDR1 is MDHEN and CDR2 SYDVKM. The CDR3 contains 16 residues. The CDR3 region is CASRSPGIVSNQPQHF. The CDR3 coding sequence is TGTGCCAGCAGAAGCCCAGGGATTGTGAGCAATCAGCCCCAGCATTTT.

The J gene is TRBJ1-5, the V gene TRBV5-1; TRBD1 matches 7 bases. The CDR3 is made up of 15 amino acids. Germline lookup yields CDR1 SGHRS and CDR2 YFSETQ. V gave up 2 bases and J gave up 5 bases; unmatched junction bases: 7. Here the CDR3 reads CASSLEGASYQPQHF. CDR3 coding DNA: TGCGCCAGCAGCTTAGAGGGGGCGAGCTATCAGCCCCAGCATTTT.

The V call is TRBV15, the J call TRBJ1-1, with D perhaps TRBD1 (6 bases). Germline CDR1 and CDR2: LNHNV and YYDKDF (reference sequence). V dropped 5 bases and J dropped 6 bases, with 19 bases sitting between them. CDR3 length: 15 residues. The CDR3 region is CATSVAPGHRPEAFF. The CDR3 bases are TGTGCCACCAGCGTAGCACCGGGACACAGGCCTGAAGCTTTCTTT.

The chain employs TRBV5-5 and TRBJ1-1; the D is unclear. Per germline, CDR1 SGHKS and CDR2 YYEKEE (reference sequence). Deletions cut 4 bases from V and 2 bases from J, with 6 bases between. The CDR3 contains 12 residues. The CDR3 nucleotides read TGTGCCAGCAGCCTATTTAACACTGAAGCTTTCTTT. Its protein is CASSLFNTEAFF. Combining the CDR3 with reference TRBV5-5 and TRBJ1-1 gives the whole variable domain DAGVTQSPTHLIKTRGQQVTLRCSPISGHKSVSWYQQVLGQGPQFIFQYYEKEERGRGNFPDRFSARQFPNYSSELNVNALLLGDSALYLCASSLFNTEAFFGQGTRLTVV.

Only one count was recorded for this clone. This rearrangement joins TRBV3-1 (or the pseudogene TRBV3-2) to TRBJ1-5; D gene unclear. Germline V gene lookup returns CDR1 LGHDT and CDR2 YNNKEL (reference sequence). Trimming left V 0 bases short and J 3 bases short, with 12 bases between. The CDR3 loop spans 16 amino acids. The CDR3 here is CASSQDSSGNNQPQHF. CDR3 bases: TGTGCCAGCAGCCAAGATAGCTCGGGAAACAATCAGCCCCAGCATTTT.

The chain has TRBV11-3 and TRBJ2-2; D unresolved. Germline CDR1 is SGHNT and CDR2 is YENEEA. Deletions cut 2 bases from V and 6 bases from J, with 10 bases between. The CDR3 spans 14 residues. In nucleotides, the CDR3 is TGTGCCAGCAGCTTATTAACAGAAGCCGGGGAGCTGTTTTTT. Translated, it gives CASSLLTEAGELFF.

The gene calls are TRBV5-4 and TRBJ1-2, with TRBD1 matching 9 bases. Germline trimming cut 1 base from V and 3 bases from J; bases unmatched to any gene: 4. The germline V gene encodes CDR1 SGHNT and CDR2 YYREEE (reference sequence). The CDR3 loop spans 15 amino acids. CDR3 protein: CASSLTGGADYGYTF. In DNA form, the CDR3 reads TGTGCCAGCAGCTTGACAGGGGGCGCAGACTATGGCTACACCTTC.

CDR3 sequence reads: CASSLIPGTLNTEAFF. As DNA, the CDR3 is TGCGCCAGCAGCTTAATACCCGGGACACTGAACACTGAAGCTTTCTTT. This chain links TRBV5-1 with TRBJ1-1; D is possibly TRBD1 (6 bases). This CDR3 spans 16 amino acids. V was trimmed by 2 bases and J by 0 bases, leaving 14 bases between them. Looked up from germline, CDR1 is SGHRS and CDR2 is YFSETQ.

The rearrangement joins TRBV29-1 to TRBJ2-7; tentatively, D is TRBD2 (6 bases). This CDR3 is 12 amino acids long. Trimming left V 4 bases short and J 4 bases short, with 11 bases between. Germline V lookup: CDR1 SQVTM, CDR2 ANQGSEA. The CDR3 nucleotides read TGCAGCGTTGCGGGAGTCGGTTACGAGCAGTACTTC. Amino acid sequence: CSVAGVGYEQYF.

The chain uses TRBV9 and TRBJ1-1, with D uncertain. The CDR3 consists of 14 residues. Trimming took off 0 bases at V and 1 base at J, with 7 bases between the two ends. Germline V gives CDR1 SGDLS, CDR2 YYNGEE. CDR3 sequence: CASSVAYRNTEAFF. The CDR3 DNA reads as TGTGCCAGCAGCGTAGCTTACAGGAACACTGAAGCTTTCTTT. Full variable domain (outside the CDR3, taken from reference TRBV9 and TRBJ1-1): DSGVTQTPKHLITATGQRVTLRCSPRSGDLSVYWYQQSLDQGLQFLIQYYNGEERAKGNILERFSAQQFPDLHSELNLSSLELGDSALYFCASSVAYRNTEAFFGQGTRLTVV.

The rearrangement uses TRBV5-1 and TRBJ1-1; 11 bases agree with TRBD1. The V segment lost 2 bases and the J segment 5 bases; nucleotides outside the gene matches: 8. This CDR3 is 16 amino acids long. Germline values: CDR1 SGHRS, CDR2 YFSETQ. CDR3 coding DNA: TGCGCCAGCAGCTTTGGACAGGGGGCGACGGAGACTGAAGCTTTCTTT. This translates into CASSFGQGATETEAFF.

The CDR3 loop reads CASTLERSYEQYF. The CDR3 coding sequence is TGTGCCAGCACCTTGGAGCGGTCTTACGAGCAGTACTTC. V gene TRBV2 combines with J gene TRBJ2-7; weak D call: TRBD2 (5 bases). CDR3 size: 13 residues. Germline CDR1 reads SNHLY; CDR2 reads FYNNEI. V gave up 7 bases and J gave up 4 bases, with 14 bases separating them.

This clone was seen only once. V and J are TRBV7-3 and TRBJ1-6, with D perhaps matching TRBD1 (6 bases). This CDR3 has 14 amino acids. Germline CDR1 SGHTA, CDR2 FQGTGA. The ends were cut back, 5 bases at V and 6 bases at J, with 11 bases in the middle. CDR3 nucleotides: TGTGCCAGCAGCCTCGGACAGATTAATTCACCCCTCCACTTT. It translates to CASSLGQINSPLHF. Full variable domain (missing parts from reference TRBV7-3 and TRBJ1-6): GAGVSQTPSNKVTEKGKYVELRCDPISGHTALYWYRQSLGQGPEFLIYFQGTGAADDSGLPNDRFFAVRPEGSVSTLKIQRTERGDSAVYLCASSLGQINSPLHFGNGTRLTVT.

V usage is TRBV10-3 and J usage is TRBJ1-1, with a weak D call TRBD1 (6 bases). Trimming removed 3 bases from V and 12 bases from J, with 20 bases in between. The CDR3 contains 14 residues. The germline V gene encodes CDR1 ENHRY and CDR2 SYGVKD. In nucleotides, the CDR3 is TGTGCCATCAGTGAAATAGGAGTACAGGGTTCGTCTTTCTTT. The encoded protein is CAISEIGVQGSSFF.

A few counts support this clone. The chain is built from TRBV5-1 and TRBJ1-1; 7 positions match TRBD1. The CDR3 spans 16 residues. Losses at the gene ends were 1 base for V and 2 bases for J; bases not matched to a gene: 8. Germline CDR1 reads SGHRS; CDR2 reads YFSETQ. The CDR3 DNA follows: TGCGCCAGCAGCTTGATGGCCGGGACAGTAAACACTGAAGCTTTCTTT. This codes for CASSLMAGTVNTEAFF.

This sequence joins TRBV6-5 and TRBJ1-5; 7 bases align to TRBD1. J was trimmed by 6 bases and V by 2 bases; bases with no gene match: 7. The germline gives CDR1 MNHEY, CDR2 SVGAGI. This CDR3 has 15 residues. The CDR3 sequence is CASSYEPGGSQPQHF. The CDR3 DNA sequence: TGTGCCAGCAGTTACGAGCCAGGGGGTAGTCAGCCCCAGCATTTT.

V usage is TRBV2 and J usage is TRBJ1-2; D is unresolved. The CDR3 is 12 amino acids. V was shortened by 5 bases and J by 3 bases, with 7 bases between the two germline ends. CDR1 and CDR2 (germline): SNHLY, FYNNEI. The CDR3 reads CASSHQDYGYTF. CDR3 nucleotide sequence: TGTGCCAGCAGTCACCAGGACTATGGCTACACCTTC. The variable domain in full, completed from reference TRBV2 and TRBJ1-2, reads EPEVTQTPSHQVTQMGQEVILRCVPISNHLYFYWYRQILGQKVEFLVSFYNNEISEKSEIFDDQFSVERPDGSNFTLKIRSTKLEDSAMYFCASSHQDYGYTFGSGTRLTVV.

This rearrangement joins TRBV6-2 or TRBV6-3 to TRBJ1-2, with 9 bases fitting TRBD1. Germline CDR1 and CDR2: MNHEY and SVGEGT. J lost 4 bases, V lost 4 bases, and 7 bases had no gene match. The CDR3 contains 15 residues. CDR3 nucleotides: TGTGCCAGCAGTTCTCCGGGACAGGGAGTCTATGGCTACACCTTC. Its protein is CASSSPGQGVYGYTF.

This sequence joins TRBV15 and TRBJ2-3, with D perhaps matching TRBD2 (6 bases). CDR1 and CDR2 from the germline V gene are LNHNV and YYDKDF (reference sequence). This CDR3 region has 17 residues. V lost 3 bases to trimming and J lost 0 bases, with 16 bases between them. The CDR3 sequence: CATSREIGLPSTDTQYF. DNA of the CDR3: TGTGCCACCAGCAGGGAGATCGGACTACCCAGCACAGATACGCAGTATTTT.

The chain recombines TRBV9 with TRBJ2-3; TRBD1 matches at 10 bases. Germline loops: CDR1 SGDLS, CDR2 YYNGEE. The V segment lost 4 bases and the J segment 3 bases; nucleotides outside the gene matches: 2. The CDR3 is 14 amino acids. CDR3 sequence: CASSPGQGTDTQYF. The CDR3 DNA is TGTGCCAGCAGCCCGGGACAGGGGACAGATACGCAGTATTTT.

The V gene is TRBV4-2, the J gene TRBJ1-5, with D hard to call. Germline V lookup: CDR1 LGHNA, CDR2 YNFKEQ. V was clipped by 0 bases and J by 3 bases, with 9 bases between them. This CDR3 is 15 amino acids long. The CDR3 nucleotides read TGTGCCAGCAGCCAAGATGTGAACACCAATCAGCCCCAGCATTTT. Protein: CASSQDVNTNQPQHF.

The chain carries TRBV5-1 and TRBJ2-1, with D possibly matching TRBD2 (5 bases). CDR1 and CDR2 (germline): SGHRS, YFSETQ. This CDR3 comprises 16 residues. Trimming pared 3 bases from V and 0 bases from J, leaving 13 bases between. In DNA, the CDR3 is TGCGCCAGCAGCTGGGGTAGCGCGAGCTCCTACAATGAGCAGTTCTTC. Residues: CASSWGSASSYNEQFF.

This clone was observed a handful of times. V gene TRBV6-5 combines with J gene TRBJ1-2; D call uncertain. Germline CDR1 reads MNHEY; CDR2 reads SVGAGI. There are 14 residues in the CDR3. V was cut by 6 bases and J by 8 bases, with 19 bases left in between. CDR3 nucleotide sequence: TGTGCCAGCAGCCCGATCCGAGGTTCTATGGGCTACACCTTC. As protein: CASSPIRGSMGYTF.

The chain couples TRBV6-2 or TRBV6-3 to TRBJ1-2; D gene unclear. The V gene lost 6 bases and the J gene lost 8 bases, with 10 bases spanning the gap. Germline assignment: CDR1 MNHEY and CDR2 SVGEGT. The CDR3 loop spans 11 amino acids. The DNA of the CDR3 is TGTGCCAGCAGCACGTCGGGAGGCTACACCTTC. It codes for CASSTSGGYTF.

The CDR3 sequence: CASSLMGLAGDNEQFF. CDR3 bases: TGCGCCAGCAGCTTGATGGGACTAGCGGGAGATAATGAGCAGTTCTTC. The chain combines TRBV5-1 with TRBJ2-1; 14 nucleotides agree with TRBD2. The CDR3 is 16 residues long. V shed 1 base and J 7 bases; nucleotides not matched to a gene: 4. Germline values: CDR1 SGHRS, CDR2 YFSETQ. Full variable domain (remainder filled in from reference TRBV5-1 and TRBJ2-1): KAGVTQTPRYLIKTRGQQVTLSCSPISGHRSVSWYQQTPGQGLQFLFEYFSETQRNKGNFPGRFSGRQFSNSRSEMNVSTLELGDSALYLCASSLMGLAGDNEQFFGPGTRLTVL.